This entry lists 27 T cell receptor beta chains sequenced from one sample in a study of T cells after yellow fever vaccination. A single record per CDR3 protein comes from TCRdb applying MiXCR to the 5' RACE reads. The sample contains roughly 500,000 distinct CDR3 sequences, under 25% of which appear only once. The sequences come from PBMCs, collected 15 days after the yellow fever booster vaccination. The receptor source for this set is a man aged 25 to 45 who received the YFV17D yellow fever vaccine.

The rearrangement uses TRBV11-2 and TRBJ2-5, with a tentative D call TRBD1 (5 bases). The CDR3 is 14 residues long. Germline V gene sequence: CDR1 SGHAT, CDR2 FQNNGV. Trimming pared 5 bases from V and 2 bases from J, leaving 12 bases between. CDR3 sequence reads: CASSPVRQQETQYF. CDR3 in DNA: TGTGCCAGCAGCCCCGTTCGACAGCAAGAGACCCAGTACTTC.

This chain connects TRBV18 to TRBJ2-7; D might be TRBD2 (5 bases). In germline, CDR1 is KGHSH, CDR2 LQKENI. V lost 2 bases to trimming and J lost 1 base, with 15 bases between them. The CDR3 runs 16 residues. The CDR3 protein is CASSPGLAGTSYEQYF. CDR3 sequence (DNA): TGTGCCAGCTCACCAGGACTGGCGGGTACATCCTACGAGCAGTACTTC.

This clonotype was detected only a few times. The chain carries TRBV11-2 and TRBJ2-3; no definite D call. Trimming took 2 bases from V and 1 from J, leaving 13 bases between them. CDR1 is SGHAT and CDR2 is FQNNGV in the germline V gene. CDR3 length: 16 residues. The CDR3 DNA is TGTGCCAGCAGCTTACTTGAGAGTTTTGGCACAGATACGCAGTATTTT. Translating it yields CASSLLESFGTDTQYF.

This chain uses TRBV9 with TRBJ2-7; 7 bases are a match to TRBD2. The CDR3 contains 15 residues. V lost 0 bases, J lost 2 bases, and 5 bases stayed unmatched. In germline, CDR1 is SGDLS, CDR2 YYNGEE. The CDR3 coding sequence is TGTGCCAGCAGCGTAGCTGCGGGAGAGACCTACGAGCAGTACTTC. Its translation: CASSVAAGETYEQYF.

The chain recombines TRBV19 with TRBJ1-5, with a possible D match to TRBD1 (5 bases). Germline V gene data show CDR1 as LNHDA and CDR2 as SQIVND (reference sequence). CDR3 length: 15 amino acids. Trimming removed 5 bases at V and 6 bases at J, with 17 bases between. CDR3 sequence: CASSGSRVLSQPQHF. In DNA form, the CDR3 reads TGTGCCAGTAGTGGTTCCAGGGTTCTTTCTCAGCCCCAGCATTTT.

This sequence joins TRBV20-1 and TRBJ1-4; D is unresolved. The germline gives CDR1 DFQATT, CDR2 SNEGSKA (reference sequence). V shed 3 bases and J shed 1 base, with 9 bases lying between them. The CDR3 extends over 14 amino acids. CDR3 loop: CSARAALTNEKLFF. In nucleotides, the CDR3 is TGCAGTGCTAGGGCGGCACTAACTAATGAAAAACTGTTTTTT.

This CDR3 reads CASRSMGAGTDTQYF. In DNA, the CDR3 is TGTGCCAGCAGATCGATGGGGGCCGGCACAGATACGCAGTATTTT. The rearrangement joins TRBV12-3 or TRBV12-4 to TRBJ2-3; weak D call: TRBD1 (6 bases). This CDR3 region has 15 residues. The V gene lost 6 bases and the J gene lost 1 base, with 14 bases spanning the gap.

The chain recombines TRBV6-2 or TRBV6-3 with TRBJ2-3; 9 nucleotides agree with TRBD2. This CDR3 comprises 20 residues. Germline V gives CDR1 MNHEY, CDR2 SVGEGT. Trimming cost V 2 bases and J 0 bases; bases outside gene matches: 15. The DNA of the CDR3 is TGTGCCAGCAGTTACAATGTGGCGACTAGCGGAGGGGGCAGCACAGATACGCAGTATTTT. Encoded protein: CASSYNVATSGGGSTDTQYF.

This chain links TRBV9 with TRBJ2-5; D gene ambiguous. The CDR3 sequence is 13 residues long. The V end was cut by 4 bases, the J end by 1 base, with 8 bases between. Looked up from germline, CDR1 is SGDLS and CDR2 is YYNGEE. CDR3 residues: CASSTPPQETQYF. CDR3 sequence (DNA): TGTGCCAGCAGCACCCCCCCCCAAGAGACCCAGTACTTC.

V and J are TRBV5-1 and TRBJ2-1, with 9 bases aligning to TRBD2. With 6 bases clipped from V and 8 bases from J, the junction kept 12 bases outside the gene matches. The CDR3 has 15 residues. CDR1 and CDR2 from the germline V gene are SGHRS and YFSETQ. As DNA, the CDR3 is TGCGCCAGCATGGCCCTAGCGGGATCGATCCATGAGCAGTTCTTC. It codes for CASMALAGSIHEQFF. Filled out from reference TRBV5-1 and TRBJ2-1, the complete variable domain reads KAGVTQTPRYLIKTRGQQVTLSCSPISGHRSVSWYQQTPGQGLQFLFEYFSETQRNKGNFPGRFSGRQFSNSRSEMNVSTLELGDSALYLCASMALAGSIHEQFFGPGTRLTVL.

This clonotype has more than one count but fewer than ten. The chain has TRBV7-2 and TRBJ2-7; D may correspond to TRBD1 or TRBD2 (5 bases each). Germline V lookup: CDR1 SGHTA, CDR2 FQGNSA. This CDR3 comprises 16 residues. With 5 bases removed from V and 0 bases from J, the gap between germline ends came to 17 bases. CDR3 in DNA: TGTGCCAGCAGCCGCAGGGCAGCGGTTAGCTCCTACGAGCAGTACTTC. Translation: CASSRRAAVSSYEQYF.

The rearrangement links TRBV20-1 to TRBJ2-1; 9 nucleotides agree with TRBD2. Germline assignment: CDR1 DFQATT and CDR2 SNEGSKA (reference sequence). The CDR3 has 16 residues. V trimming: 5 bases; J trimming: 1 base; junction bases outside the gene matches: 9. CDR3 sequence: CSAGGTSSQSYNEQFF. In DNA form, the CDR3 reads TGCAGTGCTGGGGGGACTAGCAGCCAGTCCTACAATGAGCAGTTCTTC.

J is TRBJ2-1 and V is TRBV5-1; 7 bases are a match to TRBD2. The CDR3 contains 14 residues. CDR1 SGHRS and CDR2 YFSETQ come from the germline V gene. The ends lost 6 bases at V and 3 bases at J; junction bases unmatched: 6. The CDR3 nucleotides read TGCGCCAGCACCTCTAGCGGTTACTACAATGAGCAGTTCTTC. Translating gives CASTSSGYYNEQFF.

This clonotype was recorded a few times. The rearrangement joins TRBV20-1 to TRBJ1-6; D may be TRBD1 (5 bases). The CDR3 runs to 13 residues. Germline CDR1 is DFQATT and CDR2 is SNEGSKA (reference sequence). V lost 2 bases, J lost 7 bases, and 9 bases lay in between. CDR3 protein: CSARLGENSPLHF. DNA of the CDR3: TGCAGTGCTAGATTAGGGGAAAATTCACCCCTCCACTTT.

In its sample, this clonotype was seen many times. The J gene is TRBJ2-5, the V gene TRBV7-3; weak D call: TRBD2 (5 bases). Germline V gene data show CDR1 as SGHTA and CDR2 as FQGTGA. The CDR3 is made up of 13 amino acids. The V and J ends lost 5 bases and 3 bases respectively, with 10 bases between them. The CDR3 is CASSVGLEETQYF. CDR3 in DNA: TGTGCCAGCAGCGTCGGACTGGAAGAGACCCAGTACTTC.

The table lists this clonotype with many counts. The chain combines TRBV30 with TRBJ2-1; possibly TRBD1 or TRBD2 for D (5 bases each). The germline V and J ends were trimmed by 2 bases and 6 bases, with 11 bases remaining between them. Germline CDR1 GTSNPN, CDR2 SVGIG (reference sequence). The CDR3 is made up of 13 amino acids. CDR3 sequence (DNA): TGTGCCTGGAGTCTCCAGGGACCCAATGAGCAGTTCTTC. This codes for CAWSLQGPNEQFF.

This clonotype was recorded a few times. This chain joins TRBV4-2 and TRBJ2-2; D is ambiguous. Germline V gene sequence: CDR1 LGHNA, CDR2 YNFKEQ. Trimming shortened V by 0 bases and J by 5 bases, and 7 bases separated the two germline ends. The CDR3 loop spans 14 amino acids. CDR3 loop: CASSQESGTGELFF. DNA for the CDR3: TGTGCCAGCAGCCAAGAGTCGGGTACCGGGGAGCTGTTTTTT.

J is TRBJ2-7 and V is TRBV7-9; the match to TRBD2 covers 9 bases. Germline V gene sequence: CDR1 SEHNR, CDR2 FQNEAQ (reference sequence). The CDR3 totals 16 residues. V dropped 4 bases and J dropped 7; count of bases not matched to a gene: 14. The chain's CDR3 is CASSSVSGRDSREQYF. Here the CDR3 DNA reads TGTGCCAGCAGCTCCGTTAGCGGGAGAGATTCGCGGGAGCAGTACTTC.

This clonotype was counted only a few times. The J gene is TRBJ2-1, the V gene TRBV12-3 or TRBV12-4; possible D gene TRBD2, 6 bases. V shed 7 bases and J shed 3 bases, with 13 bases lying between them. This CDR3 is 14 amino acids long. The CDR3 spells CASTSMRDYNEQFF. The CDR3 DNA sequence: TGTGCCAGCACCTCTATGCGGGACTACAATGAGCAGTTCTTC.

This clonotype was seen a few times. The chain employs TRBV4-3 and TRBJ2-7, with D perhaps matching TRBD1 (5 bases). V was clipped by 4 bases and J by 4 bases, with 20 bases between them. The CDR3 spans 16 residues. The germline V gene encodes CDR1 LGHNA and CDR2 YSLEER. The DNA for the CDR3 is TGCGCCAGCAGCCGGCTGTTGGAGCCAGGGCAATACGAGCAGTACTTC. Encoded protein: CASSRLLEPGQYEQYF.

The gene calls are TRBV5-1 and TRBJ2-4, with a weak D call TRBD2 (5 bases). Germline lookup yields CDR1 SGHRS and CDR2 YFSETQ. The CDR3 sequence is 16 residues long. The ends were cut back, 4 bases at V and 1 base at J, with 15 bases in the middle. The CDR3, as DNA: TGCGCCAGCAGCGCCCTCCGGGGTGCGGCCAAAAACATTCAGTACTTC. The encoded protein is CASSALRGAAKNIQYF.

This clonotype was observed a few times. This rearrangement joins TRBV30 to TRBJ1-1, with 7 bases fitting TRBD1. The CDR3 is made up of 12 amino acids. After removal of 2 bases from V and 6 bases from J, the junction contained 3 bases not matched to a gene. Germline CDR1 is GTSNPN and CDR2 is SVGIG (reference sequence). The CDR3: CAWSPTGAEAFF. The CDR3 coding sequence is TGTGCCTGGAGTCCAACAGGGGCTGAAGCTTTCTTT.

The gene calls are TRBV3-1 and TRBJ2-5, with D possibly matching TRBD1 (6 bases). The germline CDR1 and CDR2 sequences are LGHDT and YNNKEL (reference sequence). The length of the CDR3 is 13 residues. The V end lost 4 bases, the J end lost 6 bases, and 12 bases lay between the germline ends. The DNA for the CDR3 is TGTGCCAGCAGCCTAAGGACAGTAAAGACCCAGTACTTC. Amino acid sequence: CASSLRTVKTQYF.

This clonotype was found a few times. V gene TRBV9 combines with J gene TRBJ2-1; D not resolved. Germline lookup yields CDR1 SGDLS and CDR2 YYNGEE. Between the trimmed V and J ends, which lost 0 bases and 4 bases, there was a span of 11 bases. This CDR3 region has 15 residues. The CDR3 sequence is CASSVDSNLYNEQFF. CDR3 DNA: TGTGCCAGCAGCGTAGATTCAAACCTATACAATGAGCAGTTCTTC.

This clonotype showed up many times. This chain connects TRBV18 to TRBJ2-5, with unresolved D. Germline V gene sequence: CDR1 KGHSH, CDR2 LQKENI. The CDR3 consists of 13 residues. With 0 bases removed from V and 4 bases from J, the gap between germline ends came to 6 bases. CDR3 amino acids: CASSPPGAETQYF. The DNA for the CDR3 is TGTGCCAGCTCACCACCCGGCGCAGAGACCCAGTACTTC.

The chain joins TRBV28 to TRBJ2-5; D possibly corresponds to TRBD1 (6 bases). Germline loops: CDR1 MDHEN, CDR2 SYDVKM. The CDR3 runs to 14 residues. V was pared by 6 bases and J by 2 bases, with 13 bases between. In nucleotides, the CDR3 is TGTGCCAGCAGACAGGCCGGACAGCAAGAGACCCAGTACTTC. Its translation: CASRQAGQQETQYF.

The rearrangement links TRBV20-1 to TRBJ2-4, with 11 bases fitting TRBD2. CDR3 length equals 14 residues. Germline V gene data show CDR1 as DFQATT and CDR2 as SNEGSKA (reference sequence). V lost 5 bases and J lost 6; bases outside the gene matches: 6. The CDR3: CSADKLAGANIQYF. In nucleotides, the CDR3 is TGCAGTGCTGATAAACTAGCGGGAGCAAACATTCAGTACTTC.